This TCR beta chain emerged from a study of T-cell memory formation after mild COVID-19. The V gene lost 0 bases and the J gene lost 3 bases, with 7 bases spanning the gap. The CDR3 spans 13 residues. Germline loops: CDR1 SGHRS, CDR2 YFSETQ. cDNA libraries for TCR alpha and TCR beta, carrying sample barcodes and UMIs, came from 5'RACE with constant-segment primers. TCRdb independently ran MiXCR on the 5' RACE reads; one entry per CDR3 protein. The data show about 130,000 distinct CDR3 sequences, with 20% to 25% seen just once and around a quarter held by the top ten. This clonotype was detected a few times.

The sequence derives from an adult woman who had mild COVID-19 (a few samples of this study predate the infection). Cell type and time point are not known. Sample: PBMCs or a T cell subset sorted from them (not recorded which). This chain uses TRBV5-1 with TRBJ2-7, with no clear D. CDR3 in DNA: TGCGCCAGCAGCTTGGTGGGCGTCTACGAGCAGTACTTC. It is translated as CASSLVGVYEQYF.